One sample yielded the 31 T cell receptor beta chains listed below, sequenced in a study of Graves' ophthalmopathy and Graves' hyperthyroidism. TCR beta CDR3 amplification used RNA transcripts. Scientists carried out first-round RT-PCR using HTBI primers and then a second-round multiplex PCR. Via MiXCR, TCRdb re-called the multiplex PCR reads, giving one row per CDR3 protein. There are 500,000 to 800,000 distinct CDR3 sequences in the sample; about 41% occur only once, and over 2.5% lies in the top ten. Sequencing used peripheral blood. The source of these receptors is an adult man with Graves' ophthalmopathy.

This rearrangement joins TRBV11-2 to TRBJ2-1; a possible D gene is TRBD2 (6 bases). Trimming left V 4 bases short and J 5 bases short, with 12 bases between. The CDR3 is 14 residues long. Germline assignment: CDR1 SGHAT and CDR2 FQNNGV. The CDR3 spells CASSWAGLNNEQFF. The CDR3 DNA reads TGTGCCAGCAGCTGGGCGGGGTTAAACAATGAGCAGTTCTTC.

About this clonotype itself: A read error may be the cause here, since a much bigger clone is one base away. The chain combines TRBV5-1 with TRBJ2-7; D is uncertain. The CDR3 spans 15 residues. Trimming removed 6 bases at V and 2 bases at J, with 18 bases between. Germline V gives CDR1 SGHRS, CDR2 YFSETQ. CDR3 residues: CASNLGWAFTYEQYF. CDR3 DNA: TGCGCCAGCAACCTCGGGTGGGCCTTTACCTACGAGCAGTACTTC.

This clonotype was picked up a small number of times. The chain joins TRBV5-1 to TRBJ2-7, with D tentatively TRBD1 (6 bases). V was pared by 7 bases and J by 1 base, with 18 bases between. There are 15 residues in the CDR3. Per germline, CDR1 SGHRS and CDR2 YFSETQ. The CDR3 region has the DNA TGCGCCAGCTACCCGGGACAATCATATTCCTACGAGCAGTACTTC. Translation gives CASYPGQSYSYEQYF. Complete variable domain (other parts from reference TRBV5-1 and TRBJ2-7): KAGVTQTPRYLIKTRGQQVTLSCSPISGHRSVSWYQQTPGQGLQFLFEYFSETQRNKGNFPGRFSGRQFSNSRSEMNVSTLELGDSALYLCASYPGQSYSYEQYFGPGTRLTVT.

There are many counts of this clonotype. The V and J genes are TRBV24-1 and TRBJ2-2, with 9 bases aligning to TRBD1. Germline assignment: CDR1 KGHDR and CDR2 SFDVKD. The J segment lost 1 base and the V segment lost 6 bases, leaving 2 bases of the junction unmatched. The CDR3 runs 15 residues. This CDR3 reads CATSKTGGNTGELFF. The CDR3 DNA is TGTGCCACCAGTAAGACAGGGGGGAACACCGGGGAGCTGTTTTTT.

This clonotype has a handful of counts. This chain joins TRBV5-6 and TRBJ2-7; 8 nucleotides agree with TRBD2. Losses at the gene ends were 1 base for V and 7 bases for J; bases not matched to a gene: 10. This CDR3 comprises 15 residues. Per germline, CDR1 SGHDT and CDR2 YYEEEE. The CDR3 bases are TGTGCCAGCAGCTTGCCGGGACTAGAATCAAGGGAGCAGTACTTC. It codes for CASSLPGLESREQYF.

The CDR3 here is CSVGVGSDGYTF. In nucleotides, the CDR3 is TGCAGCGTTGGAGTGGGCTCCGATGGCTACACCTTC. The chain recombines TRBV29-1 with TRBJ1-2; D is unresolved. The length of the CDR3 is 12 residues. Between the trimmed V and J ends, which lost 4 bases and 6 bases, there was a span of 12 bases. The germline V gene encodes CDR1 SQVTM and CDR2 ANQGSEA.

This clonotype showed up many times. The chain has TRBV19 and TRBJ1-2; no reliable D call. Trimming cost V 7 bases and J 2 bases, with 5 bases left between them. This CDR3 contains 11 residues. Germline V gives CDR1 LNHDA, CDR2 SQIVND (reference sequence). This CDR3 is CASTFNYGYTF. As DNA, the CDR3 is TGTGCCAGTACCTTCAACTATGGCTACACCTTC.

Ten or more counts support this clonotype. The CDR3 loop reads CASSLEQNPYEQYF. CDR3 DNA: TGTGCCAGCAGCTTAGAACAGAATCCCTACGAGCAGTACTTC. The V call is TRBV7-8, the J call TRBJ2-7; D unclear. V lost 1 base and J 2 bases, leaving 9 bases between the germline ends. Germline values: CDR1 SGHVS, CDR2 FQNEAQ. The CDR3 is 14 amino acids. The full variable domain, its missing parts supplied by reference TRBV7-8 and TRBJ2-7, is GAGVSQSPRYKVAKRGQDVALRCDPISGHVSLFWYQQALGQGPEFLTYFQNEAQLDKSGLPSDRFFAERPEGSVSTLKIQRTQQEDSAVYLCASSLEQNPYEQYFGPGTRLTVT.

This clonotype showed up many times. The rearrangement uses TRBV20-1 and TRBJ2-7; weak D call: TRBD2 (5 bases). The V gene's germline CDR1 is DFQATT and CDR2 SNEGSKA (reference sequence). The CDR3 runs to 15 residues. Trimming cost V 3 bases and J 1 base, with 16 bases left between them. CDR3 in amino acids: CSASAPGSWSYEQYF. For the CDR3, the DNA is TGCAGTGCTAGCGCCCCGGGAAGTTGGTCCTACGAGCAGTACTTC.

This clonotype was counted between two and nine times. The chain is built from TRBV2 and TRBJ2-3; TRBD2 matches 12 bases. The J segment lost 0 bases and the V segment lost 4 bases, leaving 14 bases of the junction unmatched. The CDR3 consists of 20 residues. Germline CDR1 reads SNHLY; CDR2 reads FYNNEI. The chain's CDR3 is CASSGDTGTSGPISTDTQYF. CDR3 coding DNA: TGTGCCAGCAGTGGCGACACCGGGACTAGCGGGCCCATTAGCACAGATACGCAGTATTTT.

The rearrangement joins TRBV7-8 to TRBJ1-4; 7 bases map to TRBD1. Losses at the gene ends were 3 bases for V and 8 bases for J; bases not matched to a gene: 9. CDR3 length equals 15 residues. Germline V lookup: CDR1 SGHVS, CDR2 FQNEAQ. The CDR3 nucleotides read TGTGCCAGCAGCTTGGGCAGGGGGGCTGAGGAAAAACTGTTTTTT. As protein: CASSLGRGAEEKLFF. Looking up the rest from reference TRBV7-8 and TRBJ1-4 gives the full variable domain: GAGVSQSPRYKVAKRGQDVALRCDPISGHVSLFWYQQALGQGPEFLTYFQNEAQLDKSGLPSDRFFAERPEGSVSTLKIQRTQQEDSAVYLCASSLGRGAEEKLFFGSGTQLSVL.

This clonotype appeared many times. The chain uses TRBV7-3 and TRBJ1-2; maybe TRBD1 (5 bases). Trimming pared 1 base from V and 7 bases from J, leaving 13 bases between. The germline V gene has CDR1 SGHTA and CDR2 FQGTGA. The CDR3 has 14 residues. CDR3 nucleotides: TGTGCCAGCAGCTTAATGGGGCGGAGCGGTGGCTACACCTTC. Its protein is CASSLMGRSGGYTF.

This clonotype has at least ten counts. The J gene is TRBJ2-7, the V gene TRBV4-1, with TRBD2 as a possible D gene (5 bases). Trimming removed 1 base from V and 2 bases from J, with 15 bases in between. Germline CDR1 is MGHRA and CDR2 is YSYEKL. CDR3 length equals 16 residues. The CDR3 spells CASSQGVSGSTYEQYF. The CDR3 DNA follows: TGCGCCAGCAGCCAAGGAGTAAGCGGATCCACCTACGAGCAGTACTTC.

The chain uses TRBV12-3 or TRBV12-4 and TRBJ1-2, with no clear D. Trimming stripped 6 bases from V and 3 bases from J, with 17 bases between. This CDR3 is built from 15 residues. CDR3 nucleotide sequence: TGTGCCAGCAGCCCCGGGTCAAGTCCGGACTATGGCTACACCTTC. Translating it yields CASSPGSSPDYGYTF.

Comment on this clonotype: The junction and the germline gene differ at one end; a read error may be behind it. This chain's CDR3 is CAASRYVSATNEKLFF. Written as DNA, the CDR3 is TGTGCCGCCAGCAGATATGTCTCCGCAACTAATGAAAAACTGTTTTTT. V and J are TRBV15 and TRBJ1-4, with D unclear. The CDR3 totals 16 residues. CDR1 LNHNV and CDR2 YYDKDF come from the germline V gene (reference sequence).

Ten or more counts support this clonotype. The chain joins TRBV2 to TRBJ1-6; tentatively, D is TRBD1 (6 bases). CDR1 SNHLY and CDR2 FYNNEI come from the germline V gene. V lost 6 bases, J lost 0 bases, and 15 bases lay in between. This CDR3 comprises 17 residues. The CDR3 reads CASRFNRASSYNSPLHF. CDR3 DNA sequence: TGTGCCAGCAGGTTCAACAGGGCTAGCTCCTATAATTCACCCCTCCACTTT.

This clonotype was recorded a few times. The rearrangement uses TRBV11-2 and TRBJ2-3; D is uncertain. CDR3 size: 13 residues. Trimming took off 3 bases at V and 4 bases at J, with 8 bases between the two ends. Germline V gene data show CDR1 as SGHAT and CDR2 as FQNNGV. For the CDR3, the DNA is TGTGCCAGCAGCTTCACGGCGGCAGATACGCAGTATTTT. Translating gives CASSFTAADTQYF. Combining the CDR3 with reference TRBV11-2 and TRBJ2-3 gives the whole variable domain EAGVAQSPRYKIIEKRQSVAFWCNPISGHATLYWYQQILGQGPKLLIQFQNNGVVDDSQLPKDRFSAERLKGVDSTLKIQPAKLEDSAVYLCASSFTAADTQYFGPGTRLTVL.

The V and J genes are TRBV29-1 and TRBJ1-3; 9 bases map to TRBD1. Germline loops: CDR1 SQVTM, CDR2 ANQGSEA. Trimming cost V 7 bases and J 3 bases; bases outside gene matches: 7. CDR3 length: 14 amino acids. The DNA for the CDR3 is TGCAGCGGCGACGGGACAGGGCTTGGAAACACCATATATTTT. Translation: CSGDGTGLGNTIYF.

This clonotype was counted at least ten times. The chain carries TRBV7-8 and TRBJ1-5; D may be TRBD1 (6 bases). The CDR3 sequence is 16 residues long. Germline CDR1 and CDR2: SGHVS and FQNEAQ. The V end lost 0 bases, the J end lost 6 bases, and 15 bases lay between the germline ends. The CDR3 nucleotides are TGTGCCAGCAGCTTAGCCACAAGGGGGGCTGGTCAGCCCCAGCATTTT. This sequence encodes CASSLATRGAGQPQHF.

This clonotype was recorded many times. The chain couples TRBV10-3 to TRBJ2-5, with 7 bases identical to TRBD1. V shed 0 bases, J shed 4 bases, and the junction held 2 bases outside the gene matches. The CDR3 has 14 residues. CDR1 and CDR2 (germline): ENHRY, SYGVKD. The CDR3 coding sequence is TGTGCCATCAGTGAGTCGAGGGGGCTAGAGACCCAGTACTTC. It specifies CAISESRGLETQYF.

The V and J genes are TRBV4-2 and TRBJ2-5; no definite D call. The germline gives CDR1 LGHNA, CDR2 YNFKEQ. This CDR3 has 16 amino acids. The V and J ends lost 5 bases and 1 base respectively, with 17 bases between them. Written as DNA, the CDR3 is TGTGCCAGCAGCTTGGTGCAGACCGGGCTCCAAGAGACCCAGTACTTC. This sequence encodes CASSLVQTGLQETQYF.

The chain recombines TRBV10-3 with TRBJ2-5, with D possibly matching TRBD2 (6 bases). V was trimmed by 0 bases and J by 2 bases, leaving 13 bases between them. The CDR3 length is 16 residues. Germline V lookup: CDR1 ENHRY, CDR2 SYGVKD. CDR3 in DNA: TGTGCCATCAGTGAGTCCGTCGGGGACTTTCAAGAGACCCAGTACTTC. Its translation is CAISESVGDFQETQYF.

This chain connects TRBV25-1 to TRBJ1-6, with D unclear. Looked up from germline, CDR1 is MGHDK and CDR2 is SYGVNS. The CDR3 has 15 amino acids. Deletions cut 11 bases from V and 7 bases from J, with 21 bases between. This chain's CDR3 is CAWSVGGMRNSPLHF. The CDR3 nucleotides read TGTGCCTGGAGTGTCGGAGGGATGAGGAATTCACCCCTCCACTTT.

To note about this clonotype: Given a much more abundant clone one base away, this may be a read error. The chain joins TRBV5-1 to TRBJ1-2, with a weak D call TRBD1 (5 bases). The V gene's germline CDR1 is SGHRS and CDR2 YFSETQ. V was cut by 1 base and J by 7 bases, with 11 bases left in between. The CDR3 runs to 13 residues. The CDR3 region has the DNA TGCGCCAGCAGCTTGTTGCTCACAGGTGGCTACACCTTC. This translates into CASSLLLTGGYTF.

The chain carries TRBV20-1 and TRBJ1-2; D uncertain. This CDR3 is built from 11 residues. CDR1 and CDR2 (germline): DFQATT, SNEGSKA (reference sequence). V was pared by 3 bases and J by 8 bases, with 10 bases between. CDR3 DNA sequence: TGCAGTGCTAGGACTAGCGGGGGCTACACCTTC. Translation gives CSARTSGGYTF.

The chain combines TRBV5-6 with TRBJ1-1, with D perhaps TRBD1 (6 bases). This CDR3 contains 18 residues. V lost 0 bases and J 5 bases, leaving 23 bases between the germline ends. Germline V gene sequence: CDR1 SGHDT, CDR2 YYEEEE. CDR3 DNA sequence: TGTGCCAGCAGCTTGGTCTTACAGGGTTGGGTTTCGAGGACTGAAGCTTTCTTT. Its protein is CASSLVLQGWVSRTEAFF. Drawing the rest from reference TRBV5-6 and TRBJ1-1, the complete variable domain is DAGVTQSPTHLIKTRGQQVTLRCSPKSGHDTVSWYQQALGQGPQFIFQYYEEEERQRGNFPDRFSGHQFPNYSSELNVNALLLGDSALYLCASSLVLQGWVSRTEAFFGQGTRLTVV.

This clonotype has a count of ten or more. V and J are TRBV9 and TRBJ1-5; D is perhaps TRBD1 (6 bases). This CDR3 is 15 amino acids long. Germline CDR1 reads SGDLS; CDR2 reads YYNGEE. The V end lost 4 bases, the J end lost 7 bases, and 18 bases lay between the germline ends. CDR3 sequence: CASSRGGGGRQPQHF. DNA of the CDR3: TGTGCCAGCAGCCGCGGAGGGGGTGGGAGGCAGCCCCAGCATTTT.

This clonotype showed up many times. The chain has TRBV25-1 and TRBJ1-2; no definite D call. Trimming removed 1 base at V and 5 bases at J, with 14 bases between. Germline V gene lookup returns CDR1 MGHDK and CDR2 SYGVNS. The CDR3 has 15 residues. The CDR3 is CASSESPGQEYGYTF. In DNA, the CDR3 is TGTGCCAGCAGTGAATCCCCTGGGCAGGAGTATGGCTACACCTTC.

V usage is TRBV11-3 and J usage is TRBJ1-2; D gene unclear. V dropped 1 base and J dropped 14 bases, with 11 bases sitting between them. Germline lookup yields CDR1 SGHNT and CDR2 YENEEA. CDR3 length equals 11 residues. CDR3 region: CASSLGGLLTF. CDR3 sequence (DNA): TGTGCCAGCAGCTTAGGAGGTCTTTTGACCTTC.

The chain uses TRBV24-1 and TRBJ1-3; 10 nucleotides line up with TRBD1. Germline V gene lookup returns CDR1 KGHDR and CDR2 SFDVKD. The V and J ends lost 4 bases and 7 bases, in that order; junction bases with no gene match: 9. The CDR3 is 16 amino acids. The CDR3 spells CATSDVRQGAANTIYF. The CDR3 nucleotides are TGTGCCACCAGTGACGTGAGACAGGGGGCCGCGAACACCATATATTTT.

Of note for this clonotype: A much larger clone differs by one base, so this may be a read error. The chain couples TRBV12-5 to TRBJ1-2, with D possibly TRBD1 on 5 matching bases. CDR3 length: 14 residues. Germline V gene lookup returns CDR1 LGHNT and CDR2 FRNRAP. The CDR3 protein is CASISGFITYGYTF. CDR3 bases: TGTGCCAGCATCTCAGGGTTTATAACCTATGGCTACACCTTC.